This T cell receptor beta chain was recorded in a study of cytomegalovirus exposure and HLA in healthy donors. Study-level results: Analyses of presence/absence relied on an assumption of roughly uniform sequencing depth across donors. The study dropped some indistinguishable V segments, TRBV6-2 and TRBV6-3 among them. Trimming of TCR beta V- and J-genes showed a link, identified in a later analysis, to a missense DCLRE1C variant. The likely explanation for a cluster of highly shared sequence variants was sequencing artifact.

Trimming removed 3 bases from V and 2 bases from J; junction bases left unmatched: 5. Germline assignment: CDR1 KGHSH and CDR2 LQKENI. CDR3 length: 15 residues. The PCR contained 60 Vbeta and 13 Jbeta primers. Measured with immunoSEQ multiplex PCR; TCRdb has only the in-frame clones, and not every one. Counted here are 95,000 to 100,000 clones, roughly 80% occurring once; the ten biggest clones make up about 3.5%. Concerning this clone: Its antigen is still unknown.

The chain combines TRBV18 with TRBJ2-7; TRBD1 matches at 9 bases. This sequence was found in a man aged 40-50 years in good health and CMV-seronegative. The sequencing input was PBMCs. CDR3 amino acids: CASSPSRDRAYEQYF. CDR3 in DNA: TGTGCCAGCTCACCGAGTCGGGACAGGGCCTACGAGCAGTACTTC.